This entry features one T cell receptor (beta chain) sequence. No antigen is known for it. V was pared by 7 bases and J by 4 bases, with 9 bases of the junction left unmatched. The CDR3 totals 13 residues. From germline, CDR1 is SQVTM and CDR2 ANQGSEA. This entry comes from a study of blood T cells in healthy people across ages. Through a sample-barcoded 5' primer and a J-beta primer mix, a second PCR was run for roughly 7 to 12 cycles. MiXCR, applied by TCRdb to the 5' RACE reads, yields one record per CDR3 protein. The sample consists of roughly 500,000 distinct CDR3 sequences, approximately 30% of them appearing once. Study-level results: While age rose, TCR beta diversity per million T cells dropped in a roughly linear way.

The sample was blood. The sequence was obtained from a woman in her 70s in good health. The chain is built from TRBV29-1 and TRBJ1-2; 7 nucleotides match TRBD1. The CDR3 loop reads CSAEEGASYGYTF. For the CDR3, the DNA is TGCAGCGCCGAGGAGGGGGCCTCCTATGGCTACACCTTC. Variable domain in full (rest from reference TRBV29-1 and TRBJ1-2): SAVISQKPSRDICQRGTSLTIQCQVDSQVTMMFWYRQQPGQSLTLIATANQGSEATYESGFVIDKFPISRPNLTFSTLTVSNMSPEDSSIYLCSAEEGASYGYTFGSGTRLTVV.